A selection of T cell receptor beta chains follows, all from one sample in a study of CD8+ T cells in alopecia areata. Profiled with immunoSEQ multiplex PCR; TCRdb holds only in-frame clones, not every one. The data contain around 100,000 clones, 55% of them singletons. The sample consisted of CD4+ T cells sorted from blood. These receptors all stem from a human donor in good health. CDR3s include the opening cysteine and the closing phenylalanine or tryptophan. A D gene is named only where the DNA matches it firmly. Clone size is shown for a subset of rows, as once, few, many or a class of expanded clone.

J gene: TRBJ2-1; clone size: many; V gene: TRBV25-1; D gene: TRBD2; CDR3 protein: CASSDAQRGGDEQFF; CDR3 DNA: TGTGCCAGCAGTGACGCCCAGCGGGGGGGCGATGAGCAGTTCTTC
J gene: TRBJ2-5; clone size: NA; V gene: TRBV30; D gene: NA; CDR3 protein: CAWGVNGETQYF; CDR3 DNA: TGTGCCTGGGGGGTGAATGGAGAGACCCAGTACTTC
J gene: TRBJ2-5; clone size: NA; V gene: TRBV29-1; D gene: NA; CDR3 protein: CSTEGGRETQYF; CDR3 DNA: TGCAGCACCGAGGGGGGGCGGGAGACCCAGTACTTC
J gene: TRBJ2-2; clone size: NA; V gene: TRBV5-4; D gene: TRBD2; CDR3 protein: CASSVGTRGRTGELFF; CDR3 DNA: TGTGCCAGCAGCGTCGGGACTAGAGGGCGAACCGGGGAGCTGTTTTTT
J gene: TRBJ1-6; clone size: NA; V gene: TRBV7-2; D gene: NA; CDR3 protein: CASSFRTVNSPLHF; CDR3 DNA: TGTGCCAGCAGCTTTAGGACAGTAAATTCACCCCTCCACTTT
J gene: TRBJ1-1; clone size: NA; V gene: TRBV30; D gene: NA; CDR3 protein: CACTDTNTEAFF; CDR3 DNA: TGTGCTTGCACGGATACCAACACTGAAGCTTTCTTT
J gene: TRBJ1-6; clone size: NA; V gene: TRBV30; D gene: NA; CDR3 protein: CAWSVRDFNSPLHF; CDR3 DNA: TGTGCCTGGAGTGTACGGGATTTTAATTCACCCCTCCACTTT
J gene: TRBJ2-7; clone size: NA; V gene: TRBV5-5; D gene: TRBD1; CDR3 protein: CASSFRQGTYEQYF; CDR3 DNA: TGTGCCAGCAGCTTCCGACAGGGAACCTACGAGCAGTACTTC
J gene: TRBJ2-2; clone size: NA; V gene: TRBV6-5; D gene: TRBD2; CDR3 protein: CASNLGLATAGELFF; CDR3 DNA: TGTGCCAGCAATTTGGGACTAGCAACGGCCGGGGAGCTGTTTTTT
J gene: TRBJ2-3; clone size: NA; V gene: TRBV28; D gene: TRBD1; CDR3 protein: CASSGGQIWTDTQYF; CDR3 DNA: TGTGCCAGCAGTGGGGGACAGATTTGGACAGATACGCAGTATTTT
J gene: TRBJ2-5; clone size: NA; V gene: TRBV2; D gene: NA; CDR3 protein: CASSAARGPTETQYF; CDR3 DNA: TGTGCCAGCAGTGCTGCCCGGGGGCCCACGGAGACCCAGTACTTC
J gene: TRBJ2-3; clone size: few; V gene: TRBV29-1; D gene: NA; CDR3 protein: CSLGISTDTQYF; CDR3 DNA: TGCAGTCTGGGGATTAGCACAGATACGCAGTATTTT
J gene: TRBJ1-1; clone size: medium-sized; V gene: TRBV29-1; D gene: TRBD1; CDR3 protein: CSAAGTAEAFF; CDR3 DNA: TGCAGCGCCGCTGGGACAGCAGAAGCTTTCTTT
J gene: TRBJ1-1; clone size: NA; V gene: TRBV4-3; D gene: NA; CDR3 protein: CANSQDLQSGNTEAFF; CDR3 DNA: TGCGCCAACAGCCAAGATCTACAGTCGGGGAACACTGAAGCTTTCTTT
J gene: TRBJ2-5; clone size: NA; V gene: TRBV5-1; D gene: NA; CDR3 protein: CASSLPGIETQYF; CDR3 DNA: TGCGCCAGCAGCTTGCCAGGGATAGAGACCCAGTACTTC
J gene: TRBJ1-2; clone size: NA; V gene: TRBV30; D gene: NA; CDR3 protein: CACLRDLYGYTF; CDR3 DNA: TGTGCCTGCCTCCGGGACCTCTATGGCTACACCTTC
J gene: TRBJ1-5; clone size: NA; V gene: TRBV2; D gene: TRBD1; CDR3 protein: CASSETGNQPQHF; CDR3 DNA: TGTGCCAGCAGCGAGACAGGGAATCAGCCCCAGCATTTT
J gene: TRBJ2-6; clone size: few; V gene: TRBV28; D gene: TRBD1; CDR3 protein: CASSFFGPGQGAGANVLTF; CDR3 DNA: TGTGCCAGCAGTTTTTTCGGGCCGGGACAGGGAGCTGGGGCCAACGTCCTGACTTTC
J gene: TRBJ2-5; clone size: NA; V gene: TRBV10-3; D gene: NA; CDR3 protein: CAISLQWQGGETQYF; CDR3 DNA: TGTGCCATCAGCCTACAGTGGCAGGGGGGAGAGACCCAGTACTTC
J gene: TRBJ2-5; clone size: NA; V gene: TRBV5-6; D gene: NA; CDR3 protein: CASSLGGTADQETQYF; CDR3 DNA: TGTGCCAGCAGCTTGGGCGGGACCGCAGACCAAGAGACCCAGTACTTC
J gene: TRBJ2-1; clone size: few; V gene: TRBV7-3; D gene: TRBD2; CDR3 protein: CASSSGLAGGEQFF; CDR3 DNA: TGTGCCAGCAGCTCGGGACTAGCGGGGGGCGAGCAGTTCTTC
J gene: TRBJ2-5; clone size: NA; V gene: TRBV29-1; D gene: TRBD2; CDR3 protein: CSFAGGLQETQYF; CDR3 DNA: TGCAGCTTTGCCGGGGGGTTACAAGAGACCCAGTACTTC
J gene: TRBJ2-7; clone size: NA; V gene: TRBV4-1; D gene: TRBD1; CDR3 protein: CASSQAGTGGYEQYF; CDR3 DNA: TGCGCCAGCAGCCAGGCCGGGACAGGGGGCTACGAGCAGTACTTC
J gene: TRBJ2-2; clone size: once; V gene: TRBV30; D gene: TRBD1; CDR3 protein: CAWTGTGWSGELFF; CDR3 DNA: TGTGCCTGGACTGGGACAGGGTGGTCCGGGGAGCTGTTTTTT
J gene: TRBJ1-5; clone size: few; V gene: TRBV28; D gene: NA; CDR3 protein: CASSLGQPQHF; CDR3 DNA: TGTGCCAGCAGTTTAGGTCAGCCCCAGCATTTT
J gene: TRBJ2-7; clone size: NA; V gene: TRBV9; D gene: TRBD1; CDR3 protein: CASSRDSAYEQYF; CDR3 DNA: TGTGCCAGCAGTAGGGACAGCGCTTACGAGCAGTACTTC
J gene: TRBJ2-2; clone size: NA; V gene: TRBV6-5; D gene: NA; CDR3 protein: CASSYSIPGYFGELFF; CDR3 DNA: TGTGCCAGCAGTTACTCGATTCCAGGGTACTTCGGGGAGCTGTTTTTT
J gene: TRBJ2-5; clone size: NA; V gene: TRBV29-1; D gene: TRBD2; CDR3 protein: CSGTGGGVQETQYF; CDR3 DNA: TGCAGCGGCACCGGCGGGGGGGTACAAGAGACCCAGTACTTC
J gene: TRBJ1-3; clone size: few; V gene: TRBV28; D gene: TRBD1; CDR3 protein: CASRPPGGPGNTIYF; CDR3 DNA: TGTGCCAGCAGGCCCCCAGGGGGTCCTGGAAACACCATATATTTT
J gene: TRBJ2-1; clone size: NA; V gene: TRBV4-3; D gene: NA; CDR3 protein: CASSQDIGRRARLSYNEQFF; CDR3 DNA: TGCGCCAGCAGCCAAGATATCGGCAGGCGCGCCCGCTTGTCCTACAATGAGCAGTTCTTC
J gene: TRBJ2-5; clone size: many; V gene: TRBV7-6; D gene: NA; CDR3 protein: CASSPLTTETQYF; CDR3 DNA: TGTGCCAGCAGCCCCCTTACTACGGAGACCCAGTACTTC
J gene: TRBJ1-1; clone size: NA; V gene: TRBV6-6; D gene: TRBD1; CDR3 protein: CASSYKGEGATEAFF; CDR3 DNA: TGTGCCAGCAGTTACAAAGGTGAGGGGGCGACTGAAGCTTTCTTT
J gene: TRBJ2-3; clone size: NA; V gene: TRBV30; D gene: TRBD1; CDR3 protein: CAWSYTGTGTDTQYF; CDR3 DNA: TGTGCCTGGAGTTACACCGGGACAGGCACAGATACGCAGTATTTT
J gene: TRBJ1-2; clone size: NA; V gene: TRBV29-1; D gene: TRBD1; CDR3 protein: CSAAIQGNYGYTF; CDR3 DNA: TGCAGCGCCGCCATACAGGGGAACTATGGCTACACCTTC
J gene: TRBJ2-1; clone size: NA; V gene: TRBV4-1; D gene: NA; CDR3 protein: CASSQLGRDRGSYNEQFF; CDR3 DNA: TGCGCCAGCAGCCAATTAGGAAGGGACCGGGGGTCCTACAATGAGCAGTTCTTC
J gene: TRBJ2-3; clone size: NA; V gene: TRBV7-9; D gene: NA; CDR3 protein: CASSPTTLTDTQYF; CDR3 DNA: TGTGCCAGCAGCCCTACTACCCTCACAGATACGCAGTATTTT
J gene: TRBJ2-3; clone size: NA; V gene: TRBV7-2; D gene: NA; CDR3 protein: CASSFPHSTDTQYF; CDR3 DNA: TGTGCCAGCAGCTTCCCTCATAGCACAGATACGCAGTATTTT
J gene: TRBJ2-3; clone size: once; V gene: TRBV11-2; D gene: TRBD2; CDR3 protein: CASSLGLAGADTQYF; CDR3 DNA: TGTGCCAGCAGCTTAGGTCTAGCGGGGGCGGATACGCAGTATTTT
J gene: TRBJ2-1; clone size: NA; V gene: TRBV6-5; D gene: NA; CDR3 protein: CASRRRDSYNEQFF; CDR3 DNA: TGTGCCAGCAGGAGGCGGGACTCCTACAATGAGCAGTTCTTC
J gene: TRBJ1-1; clone size: few; V gene: TRBV19; D gene: NA; CDR3 protein: CASSIGWNTEAFF; CDR3 DNA: TGTGCCAGTAGTATTGGGTGGAACACTGAAGCTTTCTTT
J gene: TRBJ2-7; clone size: NA; V gene: TRBV7-8; D gene: NA; CDR3 protein: CASSLGTPGLSREQYF; CDR3 DNA: TGTGCCAGCAGCTTAGGAACCCCGGGACTCTCTCGCGAGCAGTACTTC
J gene: TRBJ2-1; clone size: few; V gene: TRBV5-1; D gene: TRBD2; CDR3 protein: CASSLTSGGSYNEQFF; CDR3 DNA: TGCGCCAGCAGCTTGACTAGCGGGGGATCCTACAATGAGCAGTTCTTC
J gene: TRBJ1-2; clone size: NA; V gene: TRBV4-1; D gene: NA; CDR3 protein: CASSQEEQSNYGYTF; CDR3 DNA: TGCGCCAGCAGCCAAGAAGAACAGAGTAACTATGGCTACACCTTC
J gene: TRBJ1-5; clone size: few; V gene: TRBV28; D gene: NA; CDR3 protein: CASSFGTENQPQHF; CDR3 DNA: TGTGCCAGCAGTTTCGGGACTGAGAATCAGCCCCAGCATTTT
J gene: TRBJ2-5; clone size: NA; V gene: TRBV18; D gene: NA; CDR3 protein: CASSPTAVQETQYF; CDR3 DNA: TGTGCCAGCTCACCAACAGCGGTGCAAGAGACCCAGTACTTC
J gene: TRBJ1-2; clone size: few; V gene: TRBV10-2; D gene: TRBD1; CDR3 protein: CASTLTGGFYGYTF; CDR3 DNA: TGCGCCAGCACTCTGACAGGGGGTTTCTATGGCTACACCTTC
J gene: TRBJ2-7; clone size: NA; V gene: TRBV23-1; D gene: TRBD2; CDR3 protein: CASSHQFGGAYEQYF; CDR3 DNA: TGCGCCAGCAGTCACCAATTTGGGGGGGCCTACGAGCAGTACTTC
J gene: TRBJ2-5; clone size: NA; V gene: TRBV29-1; D gene: TRBD2; CDR3 protein: CSVASGVQETQYF; CDR3 DNA: TGCAGCGTTGCAAGCGGGGTACAAGAGACCCAGTACTTC
J gene: TRBJ1-2; clone size: NA; V gene: TRBV7-9; D gene: TRBD1; CDR3 protein: CVSSLPGDRDGYTF; CDR3 DNA: TGTGTCAGCAGCTTGCCTGGGGACAGGGATGGCTACACCTTC
J gene: TRBJ1-2; clone size: NA; V gene: TRBV4-2; D gene: TRBD1; CDR3 protein: CASSQDPGQPYGYTF; CDR3 DNA: TGTGCCAGCAGCCAAGACCCGGGACAGCCCTATGGCTACACCTTC
J gene: TRBJ2-5; clone size: NA; V gene: TRBV11-2; D gene: NA; CDR3 protein: CASSTTTGEYQETQYF; CDR3 DNA: TGTGCCAGCAGCACCACCACGGGCGAGTACCAAGAGACCCAGTACTTC
J gene: TRBJ1-6; clone size: NA; V gene: TRBV7-2; D gene: NA; CDR3 protein: CASSLGMPANSPLHF; CDR3 DNA: TGTGCCAGCAGCTTAGGGATGCCAGCCAATTCACCCCTCCACTTT